This TCR beta chain was profiled in a study of CD8 T cells in ankylosing spondylitis (dated by TCRdb to about 2017). Describing the broader study: To find TCR variants linked to disease, the study profiled T cell receptor beta repertoires in ankylosing spondylitis patients and healthy donors. The full study cohort comprised about 24 ankylosing spondylitis patients and approximately 100 healthy donors. Samples of peripheral blood were taken, and for ankylosing spondylitis patients, synovial fluid was collected as well. The research as a whole found: Some motif variants were previously reported in synovial fluid and blood of reactive arthritis patients, suggesting common disease-initiation mechanisms. The disease-linked clones were reported to be significantly enriched in matched synovial fluid samples from ankylosing spondylitis patients. Blood from ankylosing spondylitis patients appeared to be characterized by a TCR beta motif composed of 7 to 9 highly homologous amino acid variants. The disease-linked clones had a CD8+ phenotype and were found at relatively low frequencies in peripheral blood.

Comment on this clonotype: Its cognate antigen has yet to be identified. Per-base quality was not reported, and no clone a single base away is much larger than it.

V trim: 5 bases; J trim: 4 bases; unmatched bases: 10. From cysteine to phenylalanine, the CDR3 is 16 amino acids long. Only the CDR3 portion is preserved as DNA: 48 bases, with reading frame beginning at the first base. TCRdb lists the instrument as Illumina HiSeq 2500. Quantitative 5'-RACE with molecular barcodes was the method used to prepare the TCR beta libraries. The authors' analysis ran thus. Disease-linked TCR variants were identified with a new computational method built on a probabilistic model of VDJ rearrangement. TCRdb cleaned the public reads at Q25 with fastp, built clones with MiXCR and kept in-frame beta chains. Rows matching on CDR3 protein sequence are summarized as one entry with the most common DNA and genes. Clone size and V and J calls follow TCRdb, not the original study. In all, the sample holds 200,000 to 300,000 distinct CDR3 sequences, and less than 10% of those were seen once. 6.5% to 7% of the sample is in the top ten clones.

This TCR derives from a male donor with ankylosing spondylitis or in good health (not recorded which). The sample comprised blood, either unsorted or a sorted T cell fraction (not recorded which). Recombination joined TRBV12-3 or TRBV12-4 with TRBJ2-2; 7 central nucleotides agree with TRBD2. The sequence in DNA is TGTGCCAGCAGTCCCGGCCAGCGGGGCGGCACCGGGGAGCTGTTTTTT. This is translated as CASSPGQRGGTGELFF.